The 6 T cell receptor beta chains below all came from one sample that was sequenced in a study of cytomegalovirus exposure and HLA in healthy donors. A multiplex PCR was run with 60 Vbeta primers and 13 Jbeta primers. Sequencing used immunoSEQ multiplex PCR; TCRdb keeps in-frame clones, though not all of them. The sample contains around 150,000 clones, around 88% of which appear only once. Sequencing input: PBMCs. All receptors derive from a woman aged 18-29 years in good health and CMV-seronegative.

The V gene is TRBV25-1, the J gene TRBJ2-3; the match to TRBD2 covers 7 bases. From germline, CDR1 is MGHDK and CDR2 SYGVNS. V trimming: 0 bases; J trimming: 8 bases; junction bases outside the gene matches: 8. There are 15 residues in the CDR3. DNA of the CDR3: TGTGCCAGCAGTGAATATCGCGGGAGCTCGGGTACGCAGTATTTT. Its protein is CASSEYRGSSGTQYF.

This clone appeared a few times. The J gene is TRBJ1-3, the V gene TRBV2, with D hard to call. Trimming took off 7 bases at V and 2 bases at J, with 6 bases between the two ends. The V gene's germline CDR1 is SNHLY and CDR2 FYNNEI. The CDR3 length is 12 residues. The CDR3 here is CASTLAGNTIYF. In nucleotides, the CDR3 is TGTGCCAGCACCCTCGCTGGAAACACCATATATTTT.

This rearrangement joins TRBV6-5 to TRBJ2-5, with TRBD1 matching over 8 bases. The end of the DNA aligns better with TRBJ2-7, so the J call may be wrong. Germline CDR1 is MNHEY and CDR2 is SVGAGI. The length of the CDR3 is 14 residues. The chain's CDR3 is CASRMDREFYEQYF. The CDR3 coding sequence is TGTGCCAGCAGGATGGACAGGGAATTCTACGAGCAGTACTTC.

Only one count was recorded for this clone. This rearrangement joins TRBV12-5 to TRBJ1-2, with no clear D. The CDR3 spans 17 residues. The V end lost 1 base, the J end lost 2 bases, and 17 bases lay between the germline ends. The germline V gene has CDR1 LGHNT and CDR2 FRNRAP. This chain's CDR3 is CASGLGTRTAGNYGYTF. CDR3 coding DNA: TGTGCTAGTGGTTTGGGTACTAGGACGGCCGGCAACTATGGCTACACCTTC.

This sequence joins TRBV7-9 and TRBJ1-1; D unclear. The CDR3 runs 15 residues. Germline V CDR1 and CDR2: SEHNR, FQNEAQ (reference sequence). V was cut by 0 bases and J by 6 bases, with 14 bases left in between. CDR3 nucleotide sequence: TGTGCCAGCAGCTTAGCGGGCATGTTTGGCGCTGAAGCTTTCTTT. The encoded protein is CASSLAGMFGAEAFF.

The rearrangement joins TRBV11-2 to TRBJ2-7; D gene uncertain. Per germline, CDR1 SGHAT and CDR2 FQNNGV. The V gene lost 5 bases and the J gene lost 7 bases, with 12 bases spanning the gap. The CDR3 has 12 residues. The CDR3 spells CASSTRLGEQYF. The DNA of the CDR3 is TGTGCCAGCAGCACGAGACTCGGTGAGCAGTACTTC.